This T cell receptor beta chain came from a study of blood T cell repertoires in COVID-19. Across the study: The samples span acute and convalescent COVID-19 from the United States, Italy and Spain.

Some clones are missing from TCRdb's copy, which holds only in-frame ones; the method was immunoSEQ multiplex PCR. This table holds 50,000 to 65,000 clones, more than 85% found once. The germline CDR1 and CDR2 sequences are SGHDN and FVKESK. With V trimmed by 6 bases and J by 0 bases, 6 bases remained unmatched. The CDR3 contains 16 residues. This receptor was taken from a man between 45 and 60 years old with active COVID-19. Sequencing input: peripheral blood. V usage is TRBV14 and J usage is TRBJ2-2; 8 nucleotides line up with TRBD2. CDR3 in amino acids: CASRPLGGANTGELFF. The CDR3 nucleotides read TGTGCCAGCAGGCCCCTCGGGGGGGCGAACACCGGGGAGCTGTTTTTT.